A single sample is the source of the 11 T cell receptor beta chains below, sequenced in a study of blood T cells in healthy people across ages. Sample-barcoded 5' priming and a J-beta primer mix drove a second PCR of about 7 to 12 cycles. TCRdb recomputed calls from the 5' RACE reads with MiXCR, one row per CDR3 protein. The sample lists 1.8 million or so distinct CDR3 sequences; around 42% were seen once. The specimen sequenced was blood. The receptors come from a human donor in good health.

The V and J genes are TRBV2 and TRBJ2-1; possibly TRBD2 for D (6 bases). Trimming took 2 bases from V and 13 from J, leaving 18 bases between them. CDR3 size: 14 residues. CDR1 is SNHLY, CDR2 FYNNEI, per germline. DNA for the CDR3: TGTGCCAGCAGTGAAAATGAGGCGGGAAGGGTCCAGTTCTTC. Encoded protein: CASSENEAGRVQFF.

V is TRBV10-3 and J is TRBJ2-1, with D hard to call. From germline, CDR1 is ENHRY and CDR2 SYGVKD. This CDR3 comprises 13 residues. Trimming stripped 3 bases from V and 6 bases from J, with 9 bases between. The CDR3 DNA reads as TGTGCCATCAGTGATGCAACCATCAATGAGCAGTTCTTC. It translates to CAISDATINEQFF.

The chain joins TRBV12-3 or TRBV12-4 to TRBJ1-2, with D unclear. CDR3 size: 17 residues. The V end lost 3 bases, the J end lost 5 bases, and 22 bases lay between the germline ends. The CDR3 sequence: CASSFQAGGRPPYGYTF. CDR3 nucleotide sequence: TGTGCCAGCAGTTTTCAGGCGGGAGGTCGGCCTCCTTATGGCTACACCTTC.

This clonotype was detected a few times. The rearrangement joins TRBV5-1 to TRBJ2-7, with D possibly TRBD1 on 6 matching bases. The CDR3 runs 14 residues. Germline CDR1 reads SGHRS; CDR2 reads YFSETQ. Trimming removed 4 bases from V and 4 bases from J, with 15 bases in between. The CDR3 DNA reads as TGCGCCAGCAGCACGGACAGAGAGGGGTACGAGCAGTACTTC. Translation: CASSTDREGYEQYF.

The chain joins TRBV7-2 to TRBJ1-1, with a possible D match to TRBD1 (5 bases). Germline values: CDR1 SGHTA, CDR2 FQGNSA. V was pared by 0 bases and J by 1 base, with 9 bases between. The CDR3 is 15 residues long. The DNA of the CDR3 is TGTGCCAGCAGCTTAGCAGGGGCTCGGAACACTGAAGCTTTCTTT. Residues: CASSLAGARNTEAFF.

This chain links TRBV7-2 with TRBJ1-3; D is unclear. The germline gives CDR1 SGHTA, CDR2 FQGNSA. Trimming took 7 bases from V and 0 from J, leaving 10 bases between them. CDR3 length equals 14 residues. The CDR3 nucleotides are TGTGCCAGCACCCCCCAGCTCTCTGGAAACACCATATATTTT. Its translation: CASTPQLSGNTIYF.

The rearrangement joins TRBV3-1 to TRBJ2-3; the match to TRBD1 covers 8 bases. This CDR3 contains 15 residues. Unmatched junction bases numbered 6, after V lost 5 bases and J lost 2 bases. From germline, CDR1 is LGHDT and CDR2 YNNKEL (reference sequence). The CDR3 region is CASSVGTGYTDTQYF. The CDR3 nucleotides read TGTGCCAGCAGCGTGGGGACAGGTTACACAGATACGCAGTATTTT.

This clonotype was picked up a small number of times. This chain connects TRBV10-3 to TRBJ2-3; 7 positions agree with TRBD2. This CDR3 region has 16 residues. The germline V gene has CDR1 ENHRY and CDR2 SYGVKD. Germline trimming cut 1 base from V and 0 bases from J; bases unmatched to any gene: 4. The CDR3 protein is CAISEFAGDSTDTQYF. The DNA of the CDR3 is TGTGCCATCAGTGAGTTTGCGGGGGATAGCACAGATACGCAGTATTTT.

This sequence joins TRBV7-9 and TRBJ1-1, with TRBD1 as a possible D gene (5 bases). The V end was cut by 7 bases, the J end by 6 bases, with 15 bases between. Looked up from germline, CDR1 is SEHNR and CDR2 is FQNEAQ (reference sequence). CDR3 length equals 13 residues. CDR3 residues: CASTKFRESEAFF. CDR3 DNA sequence: TGTGCCAGCACCAAATTCAGGGAGTCTGAAGCTTTCTTT.

This chain uses TRBV20-1 with TRBJ2-1; TRBD1 matches at 9 bases. The CDR3 contains 15 residues. Germline V gene sequence: CDR1 DFQATT, CDR2 SNEGSKA (reference sequence). Trimming at V came to 5 bases and at J to 1 base, leaving 6 bases not matched to a gene. CDR3 in DNA: TGCAGTGCTGTACAGGGGGCAGGGTCCTACAATGAGCAGTTCTTC. Residues: CSAVQGAGSYNEQFF.

This clonotype came up once. This chain connects TRBV29-1 to TRBJ2-1, with 14 bases fitting TRBD2. The CDR3 runs 15 residues. Looked up from germline, CDR1 is SQVTM and CDR2 is ANQGSEA. V gave up 6 bases and J gave up 13 bases; unmatched junction bases: 14. This CDR3 reads CSVRLAGGLQETQFF. The CDR3 bases are TGCAGCGTCAGACTAGCGGGGGGGCTTCAGGAGACCCAGTTCTTC.